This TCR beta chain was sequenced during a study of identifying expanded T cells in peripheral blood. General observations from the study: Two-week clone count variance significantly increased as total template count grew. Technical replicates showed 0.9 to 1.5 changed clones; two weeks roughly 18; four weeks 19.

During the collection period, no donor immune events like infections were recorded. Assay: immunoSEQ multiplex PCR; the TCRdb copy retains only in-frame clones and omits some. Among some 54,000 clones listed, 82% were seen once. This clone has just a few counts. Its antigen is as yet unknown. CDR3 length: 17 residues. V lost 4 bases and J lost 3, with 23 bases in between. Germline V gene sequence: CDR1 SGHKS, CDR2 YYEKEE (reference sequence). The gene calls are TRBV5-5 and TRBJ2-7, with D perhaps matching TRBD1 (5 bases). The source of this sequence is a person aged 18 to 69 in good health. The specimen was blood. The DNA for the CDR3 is TGTGCCAGCAGCCAAGACCGCTCGCTCCAGGGCAGCTACGAGCAGTACTTC. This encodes CASSQDRSLQGSYEQYF.